This entry concerns a single TCR beta chain. Its target is not known. The data originate from a study of T cells in localized non-small cell lung cancer. Points from the study as a whole: Turning up in adjacent lung were a median approximately 60 of the top 100 tumor clones.

Germline V gene sequence: CDR1 LNHDA, CDR2 SQIVND (reference sequence). V lost 9 bases, J lost 2 bases, and 20 bases lay in between. The CDR3 sequence is 15 residues long. TCRdb's copy holds only in-frame clones and misses some; the assay was immunoSEQ multiplex PCR. The sample holds approximately 3,100 clones, 24% seen once. The clonotype was recovered from a man between 40 and 75 years old with stage I squamous cell lung carcinoma. This sequence joins TRBV19 and TRBJ2-7, with D perhaps given as TRBD1 or TRBD2 (6 bases each). The material sequenced was lung tumor tissue, taken before any cancer treatment. Here the CDR3 reads CASQRAPRGAYEQYF. The CDR3 region has the DNA TGTGCCAGCCAAAGAGCCCCGAGGGGGGCCTACGAGCAGTACTTC.